The rows below give T cell receptor beta chains drawn from one sample of a study of cytomegalovirus exposure and HLA in healthy donors. TCRdb's table, derived via immunoSEQ multiplex PCR, lists solely in-frame clones and lacks some. The data show more than 75,000 clones, 70% to 85% seen once. The source material was PBMCs. These receptors all stem from a man aged 30 to 45 in good health and CMV-seronegative. Both conserved end residues are part of each CDR3. Each record gives: V gene, J gene, CDR3 protein.

TRBV6-1	TRBJ1-1	CASTPGHAGNTEAFF
TRBV4-2	TRBJ2-7	CASSPEAGERELEQYF
TRBV18	TRBJ1-1	CASSPGRARNTEAFF
TRBV4-1	TRBJ1-2	CASSRAGGNYGYTF
TRBV27	TRBJ2-1	CASSSSSSGQGYNEQFF
TRBV5-1	TRBJ2-1	CASSPDSLRQFF
TRBV18	TRBJ1-2	CASHHRGGNGGYTF
TRBV30	TRBJ2-2	CASASGNTGELFF
TRBV4-2	TRBJ2-5	CASSRTSGRAETQYF
TRBV6-5	TRBJ1-3	CASSYSEGSSGNTIYF
TRBV29-1	TRBJ1-2	CSGTGAKGYTF
TRBV18	TRBJ2-2	CASSPRTGELFF
TRBV11-2	TRBJ2-3	CASSLFVADTQYF
TRBV27	TRBJ2-4	CASSAQGRIQYF
TRBV4-3	TRBJ2-6	CASSQGGPGANVLTF
TRBV12-5	TRBJ2-2	CASGLARPNTGELFF
TRBV5-1	TRBJ1-1	CASSTGGNTEAFF
TRBV5-4	TRBJ2-5	CASSLPQPGAGQETQYF
TRBV27	TRBJ1-2	CASSRDSNYGYTF
TRBV30	TRBJ1-6	CAWNYRDLSPLHF
TRBV9	TRBJ2-7	CASSAPGGGYEQYF
TRBV5-5	TRBJ1-2	CASSGIGTGDLYGYTF
TRBV5-6	TRBJ2-1	CASSNGLLMDGGQFF
TRBV5-1	TRBJ2-6	CASSLDGQGSRGANVLTF
TRBV7-8	TRBJ2-1	CASSLSGTEYNEQFF
TRBV4-2	TRBJ2-5	CASSTHGAGGQETQYF
TRBV10-2	TRBJ1-2	CASSANLTPYYGYTF
TRBV5-4	TRBJ2-3	CASSVKAGGVTDTQYF
TRBV4-2	TRBJ2-7	CASSQVGGTYEQYF
TRBV6-4	TRBJ1-3	CASSEGQASGNTIYF
TRBV28	TRBJ2-1	CAAYPSGRYNEQFF
TRBV15	TRBJ2-7	CATSRESAILPGGEQYF
TRBV14	TRBJ2-3	CASRGEGQGRARPSTDTQYF
TRBV5-6	TRBJ2-7	CASRRLGDYEQYF
TRBV6-5	TRBJ1-5	CASSRTGAYRPQHF
TRBV11-2	TRBJ2-1	CASSFGQGNEQFF
TRBV5-1	TRBJ1-4	CASSLKETNEKLFF